The present TCR beta chain was sequenced within a study of cytomegalovirus exposure and HLA in healthy donors. Whole-study results and caveats: As confirmed in vitro, a few CMV-associated chains were specific for CMV antigens.

V lost 6 bases to trimming and J lost 6 bases, with 18 bases between them. This CDR3 contains 15 residues. The germline V gene encodes CDR1 MDHEN and CDR2 SYDVKM. A multiplex PCR was run with 60 Vbeta primers and 13 Jbeta primers. TCRdb's copy holds only in-frame clones and misses some; the assay was immunoSEQ multiplex PCR. The sample lists about 96,000 clones, around 60% occurring once. This clone was seen a few times. Its target is unknown. The sequenced material came from PBMCs. This TCR derives from a man in his sixties in good health and CMV-seronegative. The chain combines TRBV28 with TRBJ2-1, with D tentatively TRBD1 (6 bases). For the CDR3, the DNA is TGTGCCAGCAGCAGCACAGGGAGCTCGGGCAATGAGCAGTTCTTC. Its translation: CASSSTGSSGNEQFF.